The entry below describes one TCR beta chain. Antigen: not known. This CDR3 region has 12 residues. Germline trimming cut 4 bases from V and 8 bases from J; bases unmatched to any gene: 4. CDR1 SGHKS and CDR2 YYEKEE come from the germline V gene (reference sequence). The sample's time point: sample taken at primary tumor resection. TCRdb re-called the 5' RACE reads with MiXCR, one entry per CDR3 protein. This sample has 16,000 or so distinct CDR3 sequences; under 7.5% occur once, and the top ten carry about 20%. This record belongs to a study of spatial heterogeneity in lung cancer. Overall study results and limits: Counts of expanded alpha and beta TCRs within tumors tracked the tumor nonsynonymous mutation count.

The sequence came from a female donor with early-stage non-small cell lung cancer. The chain employs TRBV5-5 and TRBJ1-2; TRBD1 matches 8 bases. This material consisted of lung tumor tissue, taken at surgery. The CDR3 DNA reads as TGTGCCAGCAGCCACCGGGACAGGGGCTACACCTTC. It is translated as CASSHRDRGYTF.